This T cell receptor beta chain appears in the sequencing data of a study of identical twins. The CDR3 runs to 11 residues. Germline lookup yields CDR1 SQVTM and CDR2 ANQGSEA. Each CDR3 protein gets one entry after TCRdb re-called the 5' RACE reads with MiXCR. The table shows about 690,000 distinct CDR3 sequences, with roughly 6% occurring only once. This clonotype was seen many times. Its antigen is not identified. One junction end disagrees with the germline gene, perhaps due to a read error. Study results and limitations: Insertions were reduced in abundant cord blood beta clonotypes but not in memory repertoires. Conclusions were drawn cross-sectionally by statistical analysis, without following the same donors.

This receptor was identified in a young man in good health. Sequencing input: naive T cells sorted from blood. The rearrangement links TRBV29-1 to TRBJ2-5; weak D call: TRBD2 (6 bases). The CDR3 is CSAEGRETQYF. The CDR3 DNA sequence: TGCAGCGCTGAAGGGAGGGAGACCCAGTACTTC. Together with reference TRBV29-1 and TRBJ2-5, the CDR3 gives the full variable domain: SAVISQKPSRDICQRGTSLTIQCQVDSQVTMMFWYRQQPGQSLTLIATANQGSEATYESGFVIDKFPISRPNLTFSTLTVSNMSPEDSSIYLCSAEGRETQYFGPGTRLLVL.